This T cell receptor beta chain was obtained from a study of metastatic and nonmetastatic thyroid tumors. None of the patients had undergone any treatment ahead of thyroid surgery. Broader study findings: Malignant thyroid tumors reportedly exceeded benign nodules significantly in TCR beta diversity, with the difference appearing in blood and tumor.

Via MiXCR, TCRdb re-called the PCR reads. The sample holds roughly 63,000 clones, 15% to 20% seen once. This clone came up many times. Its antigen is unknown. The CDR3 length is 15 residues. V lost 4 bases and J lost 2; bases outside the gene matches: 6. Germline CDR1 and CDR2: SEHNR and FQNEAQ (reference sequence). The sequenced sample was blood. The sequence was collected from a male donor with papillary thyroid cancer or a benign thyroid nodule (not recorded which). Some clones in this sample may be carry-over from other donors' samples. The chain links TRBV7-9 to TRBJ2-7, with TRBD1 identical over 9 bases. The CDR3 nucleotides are TGTGCCAGCAGCTCATCCGGGACAGGGCCCTACGAGCAGTACTTC. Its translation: CASSSSGTGPYEQYF.